Listed below are T cell receptor beta chains from one sample, sequenced in a study of long-term antiretroviral therapy in people with HIV. The protocol was immunoSEQ multiplex PCR, while the TCRdb copy is restricted to in-frame clones and leaves out a portion. Among 38,000 or so clones listed, 80% to 85% were seen once. The sequencing used unsorted PBMCs, collected 1.5 years after starting antiretroviral therapy. The receptors derive from a man between 18 and 29 years old with HIV. Each CDR3 is given without its conserved first and last residue. Clone size is shown for a subset of rows, as once, few, many or a class of expanded clone.

>TRBV7-9|TRBJ2-7|-
ASSLLFGQGINEQY
>TRBV2|TRBJ1-5|-
ASEGGSNQPQH
>TRBV7-2|TRBJ1-2|-
ASSGGTGDYGYT
>TRBV6-5|TRBJ2-2|-
ASGQLTGELF
>TRBV12-5|TRBJ2-1|-
ASGFLPGGREQF
>TRBV29-1|TRBJ2-4|-
SVSELLKNIQY
>TRBV7-9|TRBJ1-6|-
ASSLLQERSPLH
>TRBV18|TRBJ2-7|-
ASSPQGNGHDYEQY
>TRBV2|TRBJ2-7|few
ASSLDRSYEQY
>TRBV27|TRBJ2-7|-
ASSSVPHEQY
>TRBV7-9|TRBJ1-1|once
ASRMGGDGTF
>TRBV10-1|TRBJ2-5|few
ASSETGSGQQETQY
>TRBV19|TRBJ2-7|-
ASSIDLASGTYEQY
>TRBV4-3|TRBJ1-1|-
ASSQGAVFYTEAF
>TRBV28|TRBJ1-2|-
ASSLWVGGNYGYT
>TRBV28|TRBJ1-4|-
ASSYQQGGNEKLF
>TRBV5-6|TRBJ1-5|few
ASSLAGQPQH
>TRBV5-1|TRBJ1-5|-
ASSLVWVCNQPQH
>TRBV4-1|TRBJ2-7|-
ASSQIGTSGSNEQY
>TRBV18|TRBJ2-5|-
ASSRLRSQETQY
>TRBV6-1|TRBJ2-1|-
ASSATGAAYNEQF
>TRBV5-1|TRBJ2-5|-
ASSLGKYQETQY
>TRBV9|TRBJ2-1|few
ASSTGMGEQF
>TRBV7-8|TRBJ2-1|few
ASSLAMNNEQF
>TRBV7-2|TRBJ2-1|-
ASSLGRVSEQF
>TRBV18|TRBJ1-4|-
ASSLRDRSNEKLF
>TRBV5-1|TRBJ2-5|-
ASSFDQETQY
>TRBV27|TRBJ1-4|-
ASRREGRSEKLF
>TRBV5-6|TRBJ1-5|-
ASSLGTGYSNQPQH
>TRBV30|TRBJ2-6|-
ASGANVLT
>TRBV10-3|TRBJ2-1|-
AISGTSGWDEQF
>TRBV7-2|TRBJ2-1|once
ASSPGPNEQF
>TRBV19|TRBJ2-7|-
ASSMLAGHYEQY
>TRBV7-2|TRBJ1-3|-
ASTHQGFGGSGNTIY
>TRBV19|TRBJ2-5|-
ASSIGRGPETQY
>TRBV5-1|TRBJ1-3|-
ASSMEVGGNTIY
>TRBV11-3|TRBJ1-3|-
ASSSPRGGNTIY
>TRBV5-1|TRBJ2-1|-
ASSLGWATYNEQF
>TRBV6-6|TRBJ1-2|-
ATERPGQNYGYT
>TRBV5-4|TRBJ2-3|-
ASSLSNTDTQY
>TRBV27|TRBJ2-1|-
ASSLRAGGGSYNEQF
>TRBV19|TRBJ1-5|-
ASQVADSNQPQH
>TRBV19|TRBJ1-4|-
ASSIGQGNEKLF
>TRBV30|TRBJ2-1|-
AWSVSGGILYEQF
>TRBV2|TRBJ1-1|-
ASIGSTGNTEAF
>TRBV19|TRBJ2-7|-
ASSRGQGFEQY
>TRBV7-3|TRBJ2-7|-
ASSLDGGNYEQY
>TRBV4-3|TRBJ2-7|-
ASSQDLVQEYEQY
>TRBV11-2|TRBJ2-2|-
ASSRTGGGIPGELF